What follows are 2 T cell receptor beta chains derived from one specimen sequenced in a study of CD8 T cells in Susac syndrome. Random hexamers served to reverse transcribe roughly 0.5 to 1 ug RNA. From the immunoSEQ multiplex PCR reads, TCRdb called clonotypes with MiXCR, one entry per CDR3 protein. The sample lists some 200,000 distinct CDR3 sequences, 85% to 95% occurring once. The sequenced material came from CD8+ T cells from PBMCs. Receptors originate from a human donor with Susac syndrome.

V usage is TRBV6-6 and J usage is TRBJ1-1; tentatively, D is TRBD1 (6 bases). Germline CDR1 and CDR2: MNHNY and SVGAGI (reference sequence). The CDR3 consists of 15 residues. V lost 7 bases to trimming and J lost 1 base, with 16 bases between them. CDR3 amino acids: CASTRGGFGNTEAFF. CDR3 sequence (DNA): TGTGCCAGCACAAGAGGGGGATTCGGGAACACTGAAGCTTTCTTT.

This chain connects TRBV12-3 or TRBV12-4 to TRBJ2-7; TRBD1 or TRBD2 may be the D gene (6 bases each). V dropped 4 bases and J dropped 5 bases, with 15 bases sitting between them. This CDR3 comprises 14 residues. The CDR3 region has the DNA TGTGCCAGCAGTTCGCGAGGGGGGATCAACGAGCAGTACTTC. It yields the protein CASSSRGGINEQYF.